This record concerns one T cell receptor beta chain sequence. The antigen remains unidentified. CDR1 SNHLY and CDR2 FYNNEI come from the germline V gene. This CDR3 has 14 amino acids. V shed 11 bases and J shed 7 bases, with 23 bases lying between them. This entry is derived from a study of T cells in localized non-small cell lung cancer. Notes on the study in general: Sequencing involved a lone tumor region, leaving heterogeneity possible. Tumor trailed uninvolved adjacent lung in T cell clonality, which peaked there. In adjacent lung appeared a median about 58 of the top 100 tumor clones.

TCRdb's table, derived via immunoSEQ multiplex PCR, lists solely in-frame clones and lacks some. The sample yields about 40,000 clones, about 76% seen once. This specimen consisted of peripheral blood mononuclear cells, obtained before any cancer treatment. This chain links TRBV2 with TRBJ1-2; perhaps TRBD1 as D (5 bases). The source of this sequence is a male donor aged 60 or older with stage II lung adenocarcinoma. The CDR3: CAGREQARMGGYTF. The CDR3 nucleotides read TGTGCCGGACGGGAACAGGCCCGCATGGGTGGCTACACCTTC.